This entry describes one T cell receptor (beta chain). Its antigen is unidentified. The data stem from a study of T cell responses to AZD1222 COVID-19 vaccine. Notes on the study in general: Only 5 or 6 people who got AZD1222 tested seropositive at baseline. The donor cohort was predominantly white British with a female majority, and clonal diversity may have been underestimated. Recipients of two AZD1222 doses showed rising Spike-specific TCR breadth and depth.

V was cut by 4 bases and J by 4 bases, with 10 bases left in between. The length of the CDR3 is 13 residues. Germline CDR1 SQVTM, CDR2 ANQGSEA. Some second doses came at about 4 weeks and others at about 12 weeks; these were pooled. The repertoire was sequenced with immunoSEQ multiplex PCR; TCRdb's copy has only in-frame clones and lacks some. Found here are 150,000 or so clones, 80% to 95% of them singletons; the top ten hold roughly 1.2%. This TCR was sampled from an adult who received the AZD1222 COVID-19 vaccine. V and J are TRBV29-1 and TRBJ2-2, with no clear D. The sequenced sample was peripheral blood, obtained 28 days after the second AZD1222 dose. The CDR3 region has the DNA TGCAGCGTTGCACGCGCGACCACCGGGGAGCTGTTTTTT. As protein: CSVARATTGELFF.